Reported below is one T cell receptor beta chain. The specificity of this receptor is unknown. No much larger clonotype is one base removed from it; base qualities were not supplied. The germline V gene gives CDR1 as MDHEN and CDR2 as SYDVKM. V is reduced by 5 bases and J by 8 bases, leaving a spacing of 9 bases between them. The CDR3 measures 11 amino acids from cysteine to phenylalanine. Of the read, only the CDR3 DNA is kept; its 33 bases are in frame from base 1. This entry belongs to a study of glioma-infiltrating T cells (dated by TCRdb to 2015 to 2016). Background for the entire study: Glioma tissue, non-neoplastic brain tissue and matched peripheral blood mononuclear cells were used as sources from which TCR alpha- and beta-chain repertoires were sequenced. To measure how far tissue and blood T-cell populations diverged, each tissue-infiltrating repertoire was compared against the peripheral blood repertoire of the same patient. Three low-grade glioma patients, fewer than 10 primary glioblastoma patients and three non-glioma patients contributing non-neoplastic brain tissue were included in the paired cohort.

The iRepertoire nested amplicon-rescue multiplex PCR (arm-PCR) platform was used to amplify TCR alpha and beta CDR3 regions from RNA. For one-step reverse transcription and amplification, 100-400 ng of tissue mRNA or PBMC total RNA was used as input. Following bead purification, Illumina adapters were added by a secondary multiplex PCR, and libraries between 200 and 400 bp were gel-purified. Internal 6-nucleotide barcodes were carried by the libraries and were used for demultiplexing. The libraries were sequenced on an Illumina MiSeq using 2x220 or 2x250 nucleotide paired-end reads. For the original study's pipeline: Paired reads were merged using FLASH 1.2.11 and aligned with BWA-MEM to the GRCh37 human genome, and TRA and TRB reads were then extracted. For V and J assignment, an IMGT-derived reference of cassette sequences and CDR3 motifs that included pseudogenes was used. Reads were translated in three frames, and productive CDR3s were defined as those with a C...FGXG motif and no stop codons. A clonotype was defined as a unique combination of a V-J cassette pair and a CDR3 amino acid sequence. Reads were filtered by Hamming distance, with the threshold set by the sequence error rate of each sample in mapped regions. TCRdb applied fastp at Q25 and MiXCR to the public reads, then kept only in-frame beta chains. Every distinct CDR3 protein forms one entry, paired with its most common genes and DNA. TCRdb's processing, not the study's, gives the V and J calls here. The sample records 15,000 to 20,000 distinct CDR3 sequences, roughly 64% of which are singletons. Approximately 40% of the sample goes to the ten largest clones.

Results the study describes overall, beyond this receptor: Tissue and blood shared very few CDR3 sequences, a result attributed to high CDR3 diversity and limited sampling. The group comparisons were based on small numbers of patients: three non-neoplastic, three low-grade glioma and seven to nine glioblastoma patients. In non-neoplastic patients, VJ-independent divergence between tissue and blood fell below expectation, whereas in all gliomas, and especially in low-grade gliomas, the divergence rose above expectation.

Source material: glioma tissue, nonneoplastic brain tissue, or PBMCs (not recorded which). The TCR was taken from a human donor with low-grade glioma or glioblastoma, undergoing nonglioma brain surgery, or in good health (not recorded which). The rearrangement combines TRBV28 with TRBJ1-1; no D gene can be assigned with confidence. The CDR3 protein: CASSQPGEAFF. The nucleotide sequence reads TGTGCCAGCAGTCAACCCGGGGAAGCTTTCTTT.